A single sample gave rise to the 3 T cell receptor beta chains below, sequenced in a study of shared clonotypes between healthy human individuals. CD45RO-negative, CCR7-selected cells formed the naive CD8 fraction, which excluded terminally differentiated effector memory CD45RA+ cells. TCRdb's table, derived via immunoSEQ multiplex PCR, lists solely in-frame clones and lacks some. The data show about 550,000 clones, with roughly 96% seen just once and approximately 0.1% held by the top ten. The sequencing input was naive CD8+ T cells sorted from blood. Receptors were obtained from a woman aged 25-40 years in good health.

The chain employs TRBV20-1 and TRBJ2-5, with D perhaps matching TRBD2 (5 bases). CDR1 is DFQATT, CDR2 SNEGSKA, per germline (reference sequence). This CDR3 has 11 amino acids. This CDR3 is CSGRDQETQYF. The CDR3 nucleotides are TGCAGCGGACGGGATCAAGAGACCCAGTACTTC.

CDR3 coding DNA: TGTGCCAGCAGCCCGCGGGGACAGGGTCCAACGCAGACCCAGTACTTC. It is translated as CASSPRGQGPTQTQYF. This rearrangement joins TRBV7-9 to TRBJ2-5, with 9 bases fitting TRBD1. Germline-derived CDR1 and CDR2 are SEHNR and FQNEAQ (reference sequence). Trimming removed 5 bases from V and 6 bases from J; junction bases left unmatched: 13. The CDR3 covers 16 residues. Combining the CDR3 with reference TRBV7-9 and TRBJ2-5 gives the whole variable domain DTGVSQNPRHKITKRGQNVTFRCDPISEHNRLYWYRQTLGQGPEFLTYFQNEAQLEKSRLLSDRFSAERPKGSFSTLEIQRTEQGDSAMYLCASSPRGQGPTQTQYFGPGTRLLVL.

The V gene is TRBV27, the J gene TRBJ2-1; weak D call: TRBD1 (6 bases). The V and J ends lost 3 bases and 4 bases respectively, with 13 bases between them. The germline V gene encodes CDR1 MNHEY and CDR2 SMNVEV (reference sequence). This CDR3 comprises 15 residues. CDR3 amino acids: CASSFTAGAYNEQFF. DNA of the CDR3: TGTGCCAGCAGTTTTACGGCAGGGGCTTACAATGAGCAGTTCTTC.